What follows are 9 T cell receptor beta chains derived from one specimen sequenced in a study of molecular identifiers for immune sequencing clone quantification. TCRdb called the PCR reads again in MiXCR, with one record for every CDR3 protein. The data hold around 480,000 distinct CDR3 sequences, with 20% to 25% observed a single time. Sequences were obtained from naive CD8+ T cells from blood, with Jurkat cell RNA spiked in. Subset indicated: FACS-sorted CD8+CD4-CCR7+CD45RA+ naive T cells. Receptors originate from a human donor in good health. Some libraries in this study had Jurkat cell RNA spiked in.

The chain uses TRBV3-1 and TRBJ1-1, with unresolved D. The CDR3 length is 15 residues. Trimming took 4 bases from V and 0 from J, leaving 12 bases between them. The germline V gene has CDR1 LGHDT and CDR2 YNNKEL (reference sequence). This CDR3 is CASSRPDGLNTEAFF. The CDR3 DNA is TGTGCCAGCAGCCGACCGGACGGACTGAACACTGAAGCTTTCTTT.

This clonotype has just a few counts. The CDR3 DNA reads TGTGCCAGCAGTTCCCAGGGCGTGGAACTGTTTTTT. Translation: CASSSQGVELFF. This chain links TRBV27 with TRBJ1-4; tentatively, D is TRBD1 (5 bases). Germline CDR1 and CDR2: MNHEY and SMNVEV (reference sequence). The V and J ends lost 4 bases and 12 bases respectively, with 12 bases between them. The CDR3 length is 12 residues.

Many counts were recorded for this clonotype. The chain uses TRBV7-9 and TRBJ2-2; possibly TRBD1 for D (6 bases). The germline gives CDR1 SEHNR, CDR2 FQNEAQ (reference sequence). The V end lost 0 bases, the J end lost 2 bases, and 16 bases lay between the germline ends. The CDR3 is made up of 18 amino acids. The CDR3 nucleotides are TGTGCCAGCAGCTTAGCCTCCACACGAGGGGGAAACACCGGGGAGCTGTTTTTT. Translation: CASSLASTRGGNTGELFF.

This clonotype has at least ten counts. The V call is TRBV29-1, the J call TRBJ2-2; D might be TRBD2 (5 bases). This CDR3 spans 14 amino acids. The V gene's germline CDR1 is SQVTM and CDR2 ANQGSEA. Trimming took off 2 bases at V and 4 bases at J, with 11 bases between the two ends. CDR3 region: CSVESGESTGELFF. The CDR3 coding sequence is TGCAGCGTTGAATCCGGGGAGAGCACCGGGGAGCTGTTTTTT.

The chain is built from TRBV27 and TRBJ2-3; D ambiguous. The CDR3 spans 15 residues. V lost 10 bases and J lost 0, with 17 bases in between. CDR1 MNHEY and CDR2 SMNVEV come from the germline V gene (reference sequence). This CDR3 reads CATSGRPLSTDTQYF. CDR3 in DNA: TGTGCCACCTCAGGTCGCCCGCTAAGCACAGATACGCAGTATTTT.

The rearrangement uses TRBV13 and TRBJ2-7; 12 bases match TRBD1. CDR3 size: 16 residues. J was trimmed by 6 bases and V by 1 base; bases with no gene match: 7. Germline CDR1 is PRHDT and CDR2 is FYEKMQ (reference sequence). The CDR3 nucleotides read TGTGCCAGCAGCTTAGCCGGGACAGGGGGCCATGGCGAGCAGTACTTC. It translates to CASSLAGTGGHGEQYF.

There are a few counts of this clonotype. The chain combines TRBV27 with TRBJ1-6, with TRBD1 identical over 7 bases. This CDR3 contains 14 residues. With V trimmed by 3 bases and J by 6 bases, 2 bases remained unmatched. Germline assignment: CDR1 MNHEY and CDR2 SMNVEV (reference sequence). Here the CDR3 DNA reads TGTGCCAGCAGTTTTGGGGACAGTAATTCACCCCTCCACTTT. It encodes CASSFGDSNSPLHF.

The rearrangement joins TRBV29-1 to TRBJ2-7, with 8 bases matching TRBD1. This CDR3 contains 16 residues. Losses at the gene ends were 4 bases for V and 0 bases for J; bases not matched to a gene: 11. The germline CDR1 and CDR2 sequences are SQVTM and ANQGSEA. DNA of the CDR3: TGCAGCGTTGGAGGGGCCGGGACAGGTGACTCCTACGAGCAGTACTTC. This sequence encodes CSVGGAGTGDSYEQYF.

V gene TRBV7-8 combines with J gene TRBJ2-5; D unresolved. Trimming took off 6 bases at V and 4 bases at J, with 15 bases between the two ends. CDR1 is SGHVS and CDR2 is FQNEAQ in the germline V gene. CDR3 length: 14 residues. The CDR3 nucleotides read TGTGCCAGCAGGGTTGCTGAGAGGTTAGAGACCCAGTACTTC. It is translated as CASRVAERLETQYF.